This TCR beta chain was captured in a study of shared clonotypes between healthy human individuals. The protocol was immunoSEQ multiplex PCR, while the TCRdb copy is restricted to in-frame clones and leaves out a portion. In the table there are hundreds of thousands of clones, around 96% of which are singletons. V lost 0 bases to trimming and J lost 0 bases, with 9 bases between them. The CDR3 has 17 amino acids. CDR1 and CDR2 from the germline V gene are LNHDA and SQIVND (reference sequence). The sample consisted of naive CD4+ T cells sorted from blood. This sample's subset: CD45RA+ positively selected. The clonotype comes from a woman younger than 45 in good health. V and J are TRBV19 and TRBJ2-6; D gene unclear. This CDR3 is CASSIDLGSSGANVLTF. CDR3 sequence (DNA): TGTGCCAGTAGTATAGATCTCGGCAGCTCTGGGGCCAACGTCCTGACTTTC.